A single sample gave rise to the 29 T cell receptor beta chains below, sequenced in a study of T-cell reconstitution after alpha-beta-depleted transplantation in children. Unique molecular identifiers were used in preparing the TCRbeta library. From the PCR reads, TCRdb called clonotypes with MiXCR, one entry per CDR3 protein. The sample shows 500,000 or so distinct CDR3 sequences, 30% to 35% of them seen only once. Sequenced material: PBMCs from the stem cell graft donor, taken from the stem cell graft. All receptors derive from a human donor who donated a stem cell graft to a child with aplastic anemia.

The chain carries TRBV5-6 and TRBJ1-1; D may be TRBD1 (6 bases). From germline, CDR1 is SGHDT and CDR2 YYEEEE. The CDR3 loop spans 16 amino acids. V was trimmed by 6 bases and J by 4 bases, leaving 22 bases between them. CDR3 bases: TGTGCCAGCATTCATTTGAAATACAGGGTAAGCACTGAAGCTTTCTTT. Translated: CASIHLKYRVSTEAFF.

DNA for the CDR3: TGTGCCAGCAGCTTGTCTGGCGGCGCTAGCTCCTACAATGAGCAGTTCTTC. Translated: CASSLSGGASSYNEQFF. The rearrangement uses TRBV5-4 and TRBJ2-1; no reliable D call. Trimming took 1 base from V and 0 from J, leaving 14 bases between them. This CDR3 contains 17 residues. The germline CDR1 and CDR2 sequences are SGHNT and YYREEE (reference sequence).

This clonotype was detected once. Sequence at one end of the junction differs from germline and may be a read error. CDR3 loop: CSAKTGSVDYEHFF. The DNA for the CDR3 is TGCAGTGCCAAGACAGGGTCGGTGGATTATGAGCACTTCTTC. The chain joins TRBV20-1 to TRBJ2-1, with 7 bases lining up with TRBD1. Per the germline V gene, CDR1 is DFQATT and CDR2 is SNEGSKA (reference sequence). The length of the CDR3 is 14 residues.

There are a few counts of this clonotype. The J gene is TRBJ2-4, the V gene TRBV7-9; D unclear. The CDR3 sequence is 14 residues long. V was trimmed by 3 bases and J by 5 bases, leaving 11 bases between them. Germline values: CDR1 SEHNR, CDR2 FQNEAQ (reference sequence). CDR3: CASSFHGKENIQYF. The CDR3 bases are TGTGCCAGCAGCTTTCATGGAAAAGAAAACATTCAGTACTTC.

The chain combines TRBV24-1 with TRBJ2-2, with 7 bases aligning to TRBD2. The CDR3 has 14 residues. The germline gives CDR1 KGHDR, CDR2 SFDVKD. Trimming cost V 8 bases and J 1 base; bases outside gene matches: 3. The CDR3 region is CATKAGKNTGELFF. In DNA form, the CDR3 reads TGTGCCACCAAAGCGGGAAAGAACACCGGGGAGCTGTTTTTT.

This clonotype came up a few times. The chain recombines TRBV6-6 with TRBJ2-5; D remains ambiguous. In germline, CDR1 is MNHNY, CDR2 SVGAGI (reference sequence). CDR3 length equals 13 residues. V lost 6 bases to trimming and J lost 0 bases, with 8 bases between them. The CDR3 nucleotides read TGTGCCAGCAGGACGGGTAACCAAGAGACCCAGTACTTC. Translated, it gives CASRTGNQETQYF.

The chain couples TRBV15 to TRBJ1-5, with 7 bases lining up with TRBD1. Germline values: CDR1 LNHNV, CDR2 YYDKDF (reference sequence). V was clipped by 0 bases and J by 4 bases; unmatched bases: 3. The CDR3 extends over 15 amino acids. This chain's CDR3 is CATSRDRGLNQPQHF. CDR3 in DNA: TGTGCCACCAGCAGAGATAGGGGGCTTAATCAGCCCCAGCATTTT.

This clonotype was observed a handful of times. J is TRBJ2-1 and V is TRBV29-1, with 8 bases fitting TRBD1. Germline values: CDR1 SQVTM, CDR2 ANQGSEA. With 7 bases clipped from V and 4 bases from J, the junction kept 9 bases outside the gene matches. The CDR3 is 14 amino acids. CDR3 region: CSETGTGEYNEQFF. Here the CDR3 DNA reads TGCAGCGAAACCGGGACAGGTGAATACAATGAGCAGTTCTTC.

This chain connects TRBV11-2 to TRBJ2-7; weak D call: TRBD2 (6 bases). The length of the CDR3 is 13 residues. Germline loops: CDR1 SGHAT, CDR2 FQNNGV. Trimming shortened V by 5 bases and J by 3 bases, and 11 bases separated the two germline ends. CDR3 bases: TGTGCCAGCAGCCATAACGGGGGCTACGAGCAGTACGTC. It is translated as CASSHNGGYEQYV.

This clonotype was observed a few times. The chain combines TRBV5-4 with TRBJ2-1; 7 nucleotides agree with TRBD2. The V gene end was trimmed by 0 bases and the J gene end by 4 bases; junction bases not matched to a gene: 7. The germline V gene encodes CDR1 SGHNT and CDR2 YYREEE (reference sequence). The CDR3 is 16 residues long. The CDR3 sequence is CASSLVGLAEYNEQFF. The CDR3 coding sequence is TGTGCCAGCAGCTTGGTAGGCCTAGCGGAATACAATGAGCAGTTCTTC.

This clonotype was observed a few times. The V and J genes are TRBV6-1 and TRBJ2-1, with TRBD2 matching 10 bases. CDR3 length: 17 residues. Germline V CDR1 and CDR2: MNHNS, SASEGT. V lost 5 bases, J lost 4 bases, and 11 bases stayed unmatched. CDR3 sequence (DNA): TGTGCCAGCAGTAAGGGTACTAGCGGGATCACGTACAATGAGCAGTTCTTC. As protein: CASSKGTSGITYNEQFF.

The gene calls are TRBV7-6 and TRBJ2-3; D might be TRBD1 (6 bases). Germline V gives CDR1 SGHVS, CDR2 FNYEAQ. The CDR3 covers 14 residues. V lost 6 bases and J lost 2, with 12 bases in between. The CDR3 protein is CASRPDRNTDTQYF. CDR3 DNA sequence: TGTGCCAGCAGACCTGACAGGAACACAGATACGCAGTATTTT.

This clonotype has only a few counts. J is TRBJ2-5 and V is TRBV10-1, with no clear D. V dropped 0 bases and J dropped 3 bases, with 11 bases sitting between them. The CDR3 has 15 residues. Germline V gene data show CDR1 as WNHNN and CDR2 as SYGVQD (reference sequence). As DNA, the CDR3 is TGCGCCAGCAGTGAGTCGAATCGGAGTGAAGAGACCCAGTACTTC. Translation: CASSESNRSEETQYF.

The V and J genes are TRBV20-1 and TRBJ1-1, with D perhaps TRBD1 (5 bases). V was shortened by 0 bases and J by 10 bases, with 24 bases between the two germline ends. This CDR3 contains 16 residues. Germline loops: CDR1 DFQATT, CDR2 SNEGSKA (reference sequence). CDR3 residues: CSARDPIHGANWRAFF. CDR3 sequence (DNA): TGCAGTGCTAGAGATCCCATTCATGGGGCGAATTGGCGAGCTTTCTTT.

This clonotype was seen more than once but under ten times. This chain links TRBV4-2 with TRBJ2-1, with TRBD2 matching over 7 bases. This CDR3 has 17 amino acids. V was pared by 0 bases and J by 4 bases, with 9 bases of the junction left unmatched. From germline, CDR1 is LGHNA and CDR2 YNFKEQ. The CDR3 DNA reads TGTGCCAGCAGCCAAGAAGGGCGAAGCGGGGCGTACAATGAGCAGTTCTTC. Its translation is CASSQEGRSGAYNEQFF.

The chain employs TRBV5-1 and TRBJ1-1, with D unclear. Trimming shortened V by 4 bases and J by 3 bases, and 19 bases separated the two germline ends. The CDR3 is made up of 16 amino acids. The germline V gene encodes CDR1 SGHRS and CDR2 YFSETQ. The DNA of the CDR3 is TGCGCCAGCAGCCCTGGTAGGCGGCCGGTCGACACTGAAGCTTTCTTT. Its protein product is CASSPGRRPVDTEAFF.

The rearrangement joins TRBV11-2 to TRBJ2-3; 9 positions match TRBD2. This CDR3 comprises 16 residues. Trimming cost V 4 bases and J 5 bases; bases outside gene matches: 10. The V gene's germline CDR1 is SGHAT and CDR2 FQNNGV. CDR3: CASSYEPGLAIDTQYF. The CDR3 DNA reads TGTGCCAGCAGCTACGAACCGGGACTAGCAATAGATACGCAGTATTTT.

CDR3: CASSLRTGAEKLFF. CDR3 in DNA: TGTGCCAGCAGCTTGAGGACAGGGGCGGAAAAACTGTTTTTT. V usage is TRBV7-2 and J usage is TRBJ1-4; 9 bases agree with TRBD1. This CDR3 is built from 14 residues. Germline-derived CDR1 and CDR2 are SGHTA and FQGNSA. V shed 3 bases, J shed 8 bases, and the junction held 4 bases outside the gene matches.

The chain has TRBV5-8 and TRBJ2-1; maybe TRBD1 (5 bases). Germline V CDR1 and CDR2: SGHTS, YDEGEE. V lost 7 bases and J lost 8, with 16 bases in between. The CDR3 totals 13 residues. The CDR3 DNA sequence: TGTGCCAGCCCTGCAGGGATCTGGTATGAGCAGTTCTTC. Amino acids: CASPAGIWYEQFF.

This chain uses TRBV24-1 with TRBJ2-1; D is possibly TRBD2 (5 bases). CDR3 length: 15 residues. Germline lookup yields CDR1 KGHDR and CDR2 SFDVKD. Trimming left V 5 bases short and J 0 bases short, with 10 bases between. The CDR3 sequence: CATSGELSSYNEQFF. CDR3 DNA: TGTGCCACCAGTGGGGAGTTGAGCTCCTACAATGAGCAGTTCTTC.

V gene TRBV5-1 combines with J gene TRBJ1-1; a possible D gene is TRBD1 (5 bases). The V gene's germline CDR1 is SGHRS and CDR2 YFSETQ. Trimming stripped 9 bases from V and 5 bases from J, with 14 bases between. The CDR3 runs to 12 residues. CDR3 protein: CATSREGTEAFF. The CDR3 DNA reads TGCGCCACGAGCAGGGAAGGGACTGAAGCTTTCTTT.

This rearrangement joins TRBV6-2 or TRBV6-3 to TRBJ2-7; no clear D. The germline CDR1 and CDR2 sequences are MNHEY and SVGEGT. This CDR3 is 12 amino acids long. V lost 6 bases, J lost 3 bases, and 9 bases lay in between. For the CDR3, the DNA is TGTGCCAGCAGCAACGAAGGCTACGAGCAGTACGTC. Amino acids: CASSNEGYEQYV.

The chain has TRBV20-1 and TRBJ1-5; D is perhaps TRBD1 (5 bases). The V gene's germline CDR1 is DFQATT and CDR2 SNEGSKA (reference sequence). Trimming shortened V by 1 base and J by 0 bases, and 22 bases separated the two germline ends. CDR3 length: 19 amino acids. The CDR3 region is CSARGPGTAEEYSNQPQHF. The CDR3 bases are TGCAGTGCTAGAGGCCCCGGGACGGCGGAGGAATATAGCAATCAGCCCCAGCATTTT.

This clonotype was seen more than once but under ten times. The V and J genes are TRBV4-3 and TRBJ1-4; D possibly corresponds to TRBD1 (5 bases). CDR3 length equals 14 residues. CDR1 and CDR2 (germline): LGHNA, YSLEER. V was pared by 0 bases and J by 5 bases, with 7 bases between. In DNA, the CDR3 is TGCGCCAGCAGCCAAGATCCAGGGAATGAAAAACTGTTTTTT. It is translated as CASSQDPGNEKLFF.

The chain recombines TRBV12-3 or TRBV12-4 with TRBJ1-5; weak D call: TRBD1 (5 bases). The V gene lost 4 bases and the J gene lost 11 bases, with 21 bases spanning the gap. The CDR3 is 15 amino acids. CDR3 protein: CASSSTQGIGQTQHF. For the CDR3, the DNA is TGTGCCAGCAGTTCCACCCAGGGCATCGGGCAGACCCAGCATTTT.

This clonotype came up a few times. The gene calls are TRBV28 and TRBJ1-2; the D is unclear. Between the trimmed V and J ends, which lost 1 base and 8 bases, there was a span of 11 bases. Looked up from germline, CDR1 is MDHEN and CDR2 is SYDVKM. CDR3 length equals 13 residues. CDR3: CASSLSSTGGYTF. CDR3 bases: TGTGCCAGCAGTTTATCTTCGACTGGGGGCTACACCTTC.

CDR3 sequence: CASSLLWLGTKGTGELFF. The CDR3 nucleotides read TGTGCCAGCAGCTTACTCTGGTTGGGCACCAAGGGCACCGGGGAGCTGTTTTTT. This sequence joins TRBV11-2 and TRBJ2-2; no reliable D call. V shed 2 bases and J shed 4 bases, with 20 bases lying between them. Germline V gene sequence: CDR1 SGHAT, CDR2 FQNNGV. The CDR3 is 18 amino acids.

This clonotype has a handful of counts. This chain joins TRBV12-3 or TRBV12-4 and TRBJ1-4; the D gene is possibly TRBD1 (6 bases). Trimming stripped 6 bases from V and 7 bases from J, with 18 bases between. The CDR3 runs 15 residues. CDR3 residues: CASRAPGQPFEKLFF. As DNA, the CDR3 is TGTGCCAGCAGGGCCCCCGGACAGCCATTTGAAAAACTGTTTTTT.

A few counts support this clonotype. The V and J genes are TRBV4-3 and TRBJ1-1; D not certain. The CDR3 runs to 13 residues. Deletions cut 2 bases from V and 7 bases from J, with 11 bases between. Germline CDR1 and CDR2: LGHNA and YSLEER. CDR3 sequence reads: CASSQTTGFEAFF. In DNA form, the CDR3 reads TGCGCCAGCAGCCAAACGACGGGATTTGAAGCTTTCTTT.